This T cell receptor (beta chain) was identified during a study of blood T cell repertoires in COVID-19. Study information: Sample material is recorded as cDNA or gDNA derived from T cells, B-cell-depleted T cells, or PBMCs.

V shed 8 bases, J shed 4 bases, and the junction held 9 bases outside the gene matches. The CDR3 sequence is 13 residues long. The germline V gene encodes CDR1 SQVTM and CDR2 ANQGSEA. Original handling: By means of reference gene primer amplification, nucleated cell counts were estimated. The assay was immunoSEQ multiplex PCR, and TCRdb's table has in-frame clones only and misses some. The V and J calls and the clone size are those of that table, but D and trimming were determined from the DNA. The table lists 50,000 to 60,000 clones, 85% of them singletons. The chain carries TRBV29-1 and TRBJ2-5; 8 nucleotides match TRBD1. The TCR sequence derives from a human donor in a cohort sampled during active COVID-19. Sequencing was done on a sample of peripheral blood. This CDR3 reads CSSQGAGVETQYF. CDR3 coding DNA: TGCAGCTCTCAGGGGGCAGGGGTAGAGACCCAGTACTTC.